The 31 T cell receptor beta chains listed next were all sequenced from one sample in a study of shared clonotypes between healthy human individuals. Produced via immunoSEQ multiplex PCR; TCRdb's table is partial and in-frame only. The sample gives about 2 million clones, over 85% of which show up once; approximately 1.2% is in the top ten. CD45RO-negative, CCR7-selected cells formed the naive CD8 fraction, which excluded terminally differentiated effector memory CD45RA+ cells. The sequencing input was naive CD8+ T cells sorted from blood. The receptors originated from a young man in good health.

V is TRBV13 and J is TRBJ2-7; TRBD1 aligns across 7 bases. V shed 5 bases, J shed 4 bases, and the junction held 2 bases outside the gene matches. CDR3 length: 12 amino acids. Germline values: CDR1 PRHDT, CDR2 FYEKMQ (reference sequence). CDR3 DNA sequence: TGTGCCAGCAGCGTACAGGGGTACGAGCAGTACTTC. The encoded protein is CASSVQGYEQYF. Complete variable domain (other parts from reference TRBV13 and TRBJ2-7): AAGVIQSPRHLIKEKRETATLKCYPIPRHDTVYWYQQGPGQDPQFLISFYEKMQSDKGSIPDRFSAQQFSDYHSELNMSSLELGDSALYFCASSVQGYEQYFGPGTRLTVT.

The CDR3 bases are TGCGCCAGCAGCTTGGATCCAGAAGGCGAGCAGTACTTC. Protein sequence: CASSLDPEGEQYF. This chain links TRBV5-1 with TRBJ2-7; D unresolved. This CDR3 contains 13 residues. The germline V gene has CDR1 SGHRS and CDR2 YFSETQ. With 0 bases removed from V and 6 bases from J, the gap between germline ends came to 10 bases.

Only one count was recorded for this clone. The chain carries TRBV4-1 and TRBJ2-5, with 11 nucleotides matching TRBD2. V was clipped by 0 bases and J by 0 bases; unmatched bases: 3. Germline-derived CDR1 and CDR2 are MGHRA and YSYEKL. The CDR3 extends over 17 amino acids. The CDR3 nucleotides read TGCGCCAGCAGCCAAGATCAACTAGCGGGGGACCAAGAGACCCAGTACTTC. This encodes CASSQDQLAGDQETQYF.

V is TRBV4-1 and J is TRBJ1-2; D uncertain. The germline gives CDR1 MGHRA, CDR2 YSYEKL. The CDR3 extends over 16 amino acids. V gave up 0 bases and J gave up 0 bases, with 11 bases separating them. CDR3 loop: CASSQEEGGTNYGYTF. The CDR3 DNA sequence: TGCGCCAGCAGCCAAGAGGAAGGTGGTACTAACTATGGCTACACCTTC.

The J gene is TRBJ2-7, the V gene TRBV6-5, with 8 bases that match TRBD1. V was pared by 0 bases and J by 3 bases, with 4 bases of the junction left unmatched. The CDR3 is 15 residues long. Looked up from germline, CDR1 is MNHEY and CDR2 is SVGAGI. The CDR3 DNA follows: TGTGCCAGCAGTTACTCCGACAGGGGTTACTACGAGCAGTACTTC. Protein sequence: CASSYSDRGYYEQYF.

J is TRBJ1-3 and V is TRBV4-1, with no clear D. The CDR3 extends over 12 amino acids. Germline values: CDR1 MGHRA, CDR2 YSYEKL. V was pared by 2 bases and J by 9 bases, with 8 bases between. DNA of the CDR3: TGCGCCAGCAGCCAAATGGCGGGCACCATATATTTT. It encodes CASSQMAGTIYF.

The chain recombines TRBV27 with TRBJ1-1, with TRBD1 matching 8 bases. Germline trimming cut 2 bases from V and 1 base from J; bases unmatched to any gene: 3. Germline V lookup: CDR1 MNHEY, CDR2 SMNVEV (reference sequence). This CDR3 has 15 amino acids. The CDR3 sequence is CASSLGGTGNTEAFF. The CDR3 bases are TGTGCCAGCAGTTTAGGTGGGACAGGGAACACTGAAGCTTTCTTT.

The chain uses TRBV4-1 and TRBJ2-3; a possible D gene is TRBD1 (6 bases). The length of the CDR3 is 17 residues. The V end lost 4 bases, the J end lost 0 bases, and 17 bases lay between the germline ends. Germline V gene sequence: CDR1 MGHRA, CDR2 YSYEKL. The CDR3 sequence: CASSLPRGGASTDTQYF. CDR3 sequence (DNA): TGCGCCAGCAGCCTCCCCCGAGGGGGAGCTAGCACAGATACGCAGTATTTT.

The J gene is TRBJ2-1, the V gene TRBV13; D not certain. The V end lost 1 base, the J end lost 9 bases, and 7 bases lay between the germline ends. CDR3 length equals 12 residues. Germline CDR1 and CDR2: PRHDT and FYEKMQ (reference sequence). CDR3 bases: TGTGCCAGCAGCTTAGAAGTAGGTGAGCAGTTCTTC. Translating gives CASSLEVGEQFF.

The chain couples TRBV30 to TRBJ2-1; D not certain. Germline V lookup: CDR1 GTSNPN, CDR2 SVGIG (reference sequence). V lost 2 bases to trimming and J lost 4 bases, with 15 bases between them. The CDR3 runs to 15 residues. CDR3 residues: CAWSPLGPRYNEQFF. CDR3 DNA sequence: TGTGCCTGGAGTCCCCTTGGGCCCCGTTACAATGAGCAGTTCTTC.

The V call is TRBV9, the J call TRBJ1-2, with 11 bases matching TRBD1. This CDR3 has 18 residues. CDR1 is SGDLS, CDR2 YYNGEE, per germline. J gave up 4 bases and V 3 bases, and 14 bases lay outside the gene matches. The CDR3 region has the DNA TGTGCCAGCAGCGGGACCGGGACAGGGGGAATTGTGGGCTATGGCTACACCTTC. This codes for CASSGTGTGGIVGYGYTF.

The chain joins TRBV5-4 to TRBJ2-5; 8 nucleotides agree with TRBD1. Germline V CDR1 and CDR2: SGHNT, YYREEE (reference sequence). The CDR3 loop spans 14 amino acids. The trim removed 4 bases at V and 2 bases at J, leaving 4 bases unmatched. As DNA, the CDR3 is TGTGCCAGCAGCCCAGGGACAGGACAAGAGACCCAGTACTTC. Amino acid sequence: CASSPGTGQETQYF.

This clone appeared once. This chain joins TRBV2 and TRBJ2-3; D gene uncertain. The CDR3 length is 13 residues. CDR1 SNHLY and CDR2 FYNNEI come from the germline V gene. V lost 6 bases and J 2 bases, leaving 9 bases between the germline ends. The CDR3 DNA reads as TGTGCCAGCAGAGCTAGGTCCACAGATACGCAGTATTTT. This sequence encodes CASRARSTDTQYF.

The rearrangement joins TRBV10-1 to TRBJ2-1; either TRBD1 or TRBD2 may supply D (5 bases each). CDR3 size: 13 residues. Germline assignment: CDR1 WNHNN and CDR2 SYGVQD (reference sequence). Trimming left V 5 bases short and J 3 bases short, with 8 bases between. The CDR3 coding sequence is TGCGCCAGCAGTAGGGACGACTACAATGAGCAGTTCTTC. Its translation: CASSRDDYNEQFF.

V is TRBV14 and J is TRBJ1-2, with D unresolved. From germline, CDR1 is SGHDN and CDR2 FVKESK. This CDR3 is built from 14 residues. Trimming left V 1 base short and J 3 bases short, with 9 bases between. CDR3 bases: TGTGCCAGCAGCCAAGGGACGGGCTACTATGGCTACACCTTC. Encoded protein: CASSQGTGYYGYTF.

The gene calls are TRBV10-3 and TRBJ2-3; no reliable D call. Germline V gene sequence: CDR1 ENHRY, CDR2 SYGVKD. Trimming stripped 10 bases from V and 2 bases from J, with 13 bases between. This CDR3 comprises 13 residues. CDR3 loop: CATGTSNTDTQYF. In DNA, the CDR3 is TGTGCCACCGGAACCTCAAACACAGATACGCAGTATTTT.

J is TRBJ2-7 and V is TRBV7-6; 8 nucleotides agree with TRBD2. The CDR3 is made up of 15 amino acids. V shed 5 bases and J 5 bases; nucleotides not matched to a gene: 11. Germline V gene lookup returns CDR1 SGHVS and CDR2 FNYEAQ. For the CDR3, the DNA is TGTGCCAGCAGCGCCGCCGGGACTAGTCAGGACGAGCAGTACTTC. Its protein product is CASSAAGTSQDEQYF.

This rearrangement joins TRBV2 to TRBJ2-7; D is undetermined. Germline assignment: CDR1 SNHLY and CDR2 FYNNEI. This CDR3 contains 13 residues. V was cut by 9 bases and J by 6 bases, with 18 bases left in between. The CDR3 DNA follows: TGTGCCAGTATCGGTCATCCGCAGTCCGAGCAGTACTTC. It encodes CASIGHPQSEQYF.

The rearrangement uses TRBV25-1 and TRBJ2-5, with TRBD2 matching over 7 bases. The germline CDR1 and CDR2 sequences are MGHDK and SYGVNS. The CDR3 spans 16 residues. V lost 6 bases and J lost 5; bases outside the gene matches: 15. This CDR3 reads CASSGPLLAAGETQYF. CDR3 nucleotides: TGTGCCAGCAGCGGACCACTGCTAGCGGCCGGGGAGACCCAGTACTTC.

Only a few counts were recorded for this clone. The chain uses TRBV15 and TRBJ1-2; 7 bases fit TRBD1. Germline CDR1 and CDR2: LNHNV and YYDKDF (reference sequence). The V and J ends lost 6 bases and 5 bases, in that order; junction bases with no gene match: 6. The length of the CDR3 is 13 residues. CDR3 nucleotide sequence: TGTGCCACCAGAGGGGACAGCGATTATGGCTACACCTTC. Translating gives CATRGDSDYGYTF.

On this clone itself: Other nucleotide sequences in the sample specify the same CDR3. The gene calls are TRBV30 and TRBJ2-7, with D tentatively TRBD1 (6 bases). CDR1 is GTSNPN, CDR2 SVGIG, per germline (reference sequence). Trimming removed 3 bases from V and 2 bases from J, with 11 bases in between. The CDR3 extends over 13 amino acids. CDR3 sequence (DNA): TGTGCCTGGAGCGAGGGGGTCCCCTACGAGCAGTACTTC. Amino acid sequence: CAWSEGVPYEQYF.

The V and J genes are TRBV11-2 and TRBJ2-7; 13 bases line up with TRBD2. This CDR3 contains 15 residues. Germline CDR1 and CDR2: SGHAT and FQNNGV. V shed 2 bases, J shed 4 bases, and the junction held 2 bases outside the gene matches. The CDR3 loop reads CASSLSGLAGYEQYF. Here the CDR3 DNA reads TGTGCCAGCAGCTTATCGGGACTAGCGGGATACGAGCAGTACTTC. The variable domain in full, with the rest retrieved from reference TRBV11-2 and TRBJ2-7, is EAGVAQSPRYKIIEKRQSVAFWCNPISGHATLYWYQQILGQGPKLLIQFQNNGVVDDSQLPKDRFSAERLKGVDSTLKIQPAKLEDSAVYLCASSLSGLAGYEQYFGPGTRLTVT.

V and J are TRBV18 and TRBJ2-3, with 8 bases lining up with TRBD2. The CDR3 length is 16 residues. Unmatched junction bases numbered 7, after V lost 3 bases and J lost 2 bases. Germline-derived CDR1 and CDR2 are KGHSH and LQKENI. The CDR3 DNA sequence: TGTGCCAGCTCACCGGGCGTTAGCGGGGTCACAGATACGCAGTATTTT. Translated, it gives CASSPGVSGVTDTQYF.

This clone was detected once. The CDR3 region is CASSPWGDTEAFF. The CDR3 coding sequence is TGTGCCAGCAGCCCCTGGGGGGACACTGAAGCTTTCTTT. The V call is TRBV28, the J call TRBJ1-1; D possibly corresponds to TRBD1 (5 bases). The CDR3 contains 13 residues. Germline CDR1 MDHEN, CDR2 SYDVKM. The ends were cut back, 6 bases at V and 3 bases at J, with 11 bases in the middle.

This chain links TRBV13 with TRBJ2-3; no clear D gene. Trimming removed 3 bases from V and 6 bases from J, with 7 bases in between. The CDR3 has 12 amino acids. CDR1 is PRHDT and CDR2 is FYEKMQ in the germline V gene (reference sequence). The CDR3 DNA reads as TGTGCCAGCAGCTTTGGGTTGGATACGCAGTATTTT. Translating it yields CASSFGLDTQYF.

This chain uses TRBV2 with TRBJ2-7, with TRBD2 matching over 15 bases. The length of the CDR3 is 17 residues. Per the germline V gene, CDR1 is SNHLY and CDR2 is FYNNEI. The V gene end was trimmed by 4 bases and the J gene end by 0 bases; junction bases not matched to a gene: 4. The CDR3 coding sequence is TGTGCCAGCAGTGGGACTAGCGGGGGGGGTTTCTCCTACGAGCAGTACTTC. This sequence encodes CASSGTSGGGFSYEQYF.

The CDR3 reads CASSESRAGTTYEQYF. The CDR3, as DNA: TGTGCCAGCAGTGAATCGCGGGCAGGGACCACCTACGAGCAGTACTTC. The rearrangement links TRBV6-1 to TRBJ2-7; possibly TRBD1 or TRBD2 for D (5 bases each). This CDR3 comprises 16 residues. Trimming cost V 2 bases and J 2 bases, with 16 bases left between them. CDR1 is MNHNS, CDR2 SASEGT, per germline.

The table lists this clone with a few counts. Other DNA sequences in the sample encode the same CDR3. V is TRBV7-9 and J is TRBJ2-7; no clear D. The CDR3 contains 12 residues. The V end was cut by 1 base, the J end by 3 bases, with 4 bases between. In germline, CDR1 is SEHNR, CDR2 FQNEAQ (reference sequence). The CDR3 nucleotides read TGTGCCAGCAGCTTAGATCTCTACGAGCAGTACTTC. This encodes CASSLDLYEQYF.

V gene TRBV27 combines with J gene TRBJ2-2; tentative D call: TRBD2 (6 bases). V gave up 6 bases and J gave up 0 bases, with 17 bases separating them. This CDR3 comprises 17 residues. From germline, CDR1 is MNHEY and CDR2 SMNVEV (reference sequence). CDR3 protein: CASSLNGRGANTGELFF. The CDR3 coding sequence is TGTGCCAGCAGCCTCAACGGGCGGGGTGCGAACACCGGGGAGCTGTTTTTT.

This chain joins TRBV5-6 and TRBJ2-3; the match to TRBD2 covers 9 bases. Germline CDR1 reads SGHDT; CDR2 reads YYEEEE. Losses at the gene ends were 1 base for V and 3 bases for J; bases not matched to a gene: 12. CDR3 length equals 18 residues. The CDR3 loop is CASSLRREGGVKTDTQYF. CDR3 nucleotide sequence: TGTGCCAGCAGCTTGAGGCGGGAGGGCGGGGTTAAAACAGATACGCAGTATTTT.

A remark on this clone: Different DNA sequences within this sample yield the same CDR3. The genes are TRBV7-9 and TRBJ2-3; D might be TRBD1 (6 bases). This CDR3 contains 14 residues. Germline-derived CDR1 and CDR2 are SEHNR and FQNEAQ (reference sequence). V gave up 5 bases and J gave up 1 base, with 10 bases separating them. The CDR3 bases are TGTGCCAGCAGCCTTGAGGGGGGCACAGATACGCAGTATTTT. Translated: CASSLEGGTDTQYF.